This T cell receptor (beta chain) was captured by sequencing in a study of blood T cell repertoires in COVID-19 (dated by TCRdb to the early 2020s). Looking at the study overall: Samples from collaborators originated in the United States, Italy and Spain and spanned both the acute and convalescent phases of COVID-19. Nearly every sample came with metadata listing a de-identified subject ID, COVID-19 status, age in years and sex. The repertoires were released in a freely available public database meant as a resource for research on the immune response to SARS-CoV-2. Where available, HLA class I and class II types were obtained from metadata supplied by the sample provider rather than from assay-based typing. Samples were obtained from the ongoing ImmuneRACE study (first 160 participants) and from roughly 1,300 subjects provided by 6 global collaborators. Subjects who had been exposed to COVID-19, were actively infected with it, or had recovered from it provided the deeply sampled blood TCRbeta repertoires that made up the dataset. The prospective study material was composed of cDNA or gDNA derived from T cells, B-cell-depleted T cells, or PBMCs.

Trimming removed 8 bases from V and 3 bases from J; the gene matches leave 9 bases unexplained. According to the germline V gene, CDR1 reads MNHEY and CDR2 reads SVGAGI. From cysteine to phenylalanine, the CDR3 is 14 amino acids long. Kept here is only the CDR3 DNA, which spans 42 bases and is read in frame from base 1. On the study overall, not on this receptor specifically: Clinical and demographic metadata were provided uncurated, with the amount varying by source and participant.

Collaborating institutions collected whole blood in K2EDTA tubes following their own protocols. Collaborator samples were shipped for TCRbeta analysis as frozen whole blood, isolated PBMCs, or DNA extracted from either sample type. A word on this clone: It lacks a known antigen. There are no base qualities to consult, and no much larger clone falls within one base.

TCRbeta CDR3 regions were amplified from genomic DNA using the immunoSEQ Assay, a bias-controlled multiplex PCR. The original methods were these. The number of nucleated cells in each sample was estimated from the amplification of reference gene primers within the assay. Sequence reads were collapsed and filtered to measure the absolute abundance of every unique TCRbeta CDR3 rearrangement. For each sample, productive Simpson clonality was calculated by taking the square root of Simpson's diversity index across productive rearrangements. This is the immuneACCESS table as TCRdb keeps it, with only in-frame sequences that have V and J called. A part of the clones is gone; compared with another copy, unresolved V genes explain less than half, and the rest is unexplained. V, J and clone size derive from that table, while D and trimming were established from the DNA sequence. This sample lists 250,000 to 300,000 clones; about 91% were detected once. The ten largest account for around 13% of the sample.

Material for sequencing was peripheral blood. The chain is made from TRBV6-5 and TRBJ1-1; TRBD1 fits 7 bases in the junction. The receptor was isolated from an older woman with acute or convalescent COVID-19. The CDR3 corresponds to CASSRGPGYTEAFF. In nucleotide form, the sequence is TGTGCCAGCTCAAGGGGGCCTGGATACACTGAAGCTTTCTTT.